This T cell receptor (beta chain) was obtained from a study of cytomegalovirus exposure and HLA in healthy donors. Whole-study context: The 500 to 750 first-cohort repertoires and the 130 or so validation repertoires shared the same platform, a later analysis reported.

It was the roughly 110-subject validation cohort, separate from the approximately 700-subject first cohort, to which the donors belonged. TCRdb's copy holds only in-frame clones and misses some; the assay was immunoSEQ multiplex PCR. The sample comprises roughly 56,000 clones, about 95% of which are singletons, and about 2.1% rests with the top ten. J lost 5 bases, V lost 8 bases, and 8 bases had no gene match. Germline V gene data show CDR1 as GTSNPN and CDR2 as SVGIG (reference sequence). This CDR3 region has 13 residues. The J gene is TRBJ2-1, the V gene TRBV30; 8 positions agree with TRBD1. This TCR was sampled from a man between 18 and 35 years old in good health and CMV-seronegative. Sequencing was done on a sample of PBMCs. The CDR3 DNA follows: TGTGCCGGACAGGGACCCGTTAACAATGAGCAGTTCTTC. It is translated as CAGQGPVNNEQFF.